Presented here are 27 T cell receptor beta chains from one specimen sequenced in a study of blood T cells in healthy people across ages. Through a sample-barcoded 5' primer and a J-beta primer mix, a second PCR was run for roughly 6 to 11 cycles. TCRdb ran MiXCR on the 5' RACE reads and lists one entry per CDR3 protein. The sample consists of 1.5 million to 2 million distinct CDR3 sequences, over 25% of them appearing once. Specimen: blood. These receptors all come from a young woman in good health.

Turning to this clonotype: A much more abundant neighbour one base away suggests this may be a read error. The chain uses TRBV10-3 and TRBJ2-1; TRBD1 or TRBD2 may be the D gene (5 bases each). Germline assignment: CDR1 ENHRY and CDR2 SYGVKD. Trimming took 8 bases from V and 6 from J, leaving 11 bases between them. This CDR3 comprises 12 residues. CDR3 protein: CAIGTTSNEQFF. The CDR3 coding sequence is TGTGCCATCGGGACCACCTCCAATGAGCAGTTCTTC.

V gene TRBV20-1 combines with J gene TRBJ2-7; D gene ambiguous. V was cut by 2 bases and J by 4 bases, with 6 bases left in between. The CDR3 is 11 amino acids. Germline CDR1 and CDR2: DFQATT and SNEGSKA (reference sequence). CDR3 in amino acids: CSARSPYEQYF. CDR3 nucleotide sequence: TGCAGTGCTAGAAGCCCGTACGAGCAGTACTTC.

The chain employs TRBV7-9 and TRBJ1-4; tentatively, D is TRBD1 (5 bases). Germline V CDR1 and CDR2: SEHNR, FQNEAQ (reference sequence). Trimming left V 5 bases short and J 1 base short, with 17 bases between. The CDR3 runs to 17 residues. For the CDR3, the DNA is TGTGCCAGCAGCCGAAAGGGGATCGGGGGAACTAATGAAAAACTGTTTTTT. This translates into CASSRKGIGGTNEKLFF.

The chain has TRBV9 and TRBJ2-3; TRBD2 agrees at 9 bases. The germline gives CDR1 SGDLS, CDR2 YYNGEE. The CDR3 length is 16 residues. J lost 4 bases, V lost 0 bases, and 6 bases had no gene match. The CDR3 DNA reads as TGTGCCAGCAGCGTAGTCCGCGGGGGGGCCGCAGATACGCAGTATTTT. Translated, it gives CASSVVRGGAADTQYF. Drawing the rest from reference TRBV9 and TRBJ2-3, the complete variable domain is DSGVTQTPKHLITATGQRVTLRCSPRSGDLSVYWYQQSLDQGLQFLIQYYNGEERAKGNILERFSAQQFPDLHSELNLSSLELGDSALYFCASSVVRGGAADTQYFGPGTRLTVL.

This chain joins TRBV20-1 and TRBJ2-1; a possible D gene is TRBD1 (5 bases). V gave up 0 bases and J gave up 8 bases, with 11 bases separating them. CDR3 length equals 13 residues. The germline V gene has CDR1 DFQATT and CDR2 SNEGSKA (reference sequence). The CDR3 DNA follows: TGCAGTGCTAGAGATGGGGCCTTTTATGAGCAGTTCTTC. It encodes CSARDGAFYEQFF.

Regarding this clonotype: The missing conserved phenylalanine or tryptophan at the end of this CDR3 makes a read error likely. The chain combines TRBV29-1 with TRBJ2-1, with 7 bases aligning to TRBD2. The J call may be incorrect, as the DNA end agrees better with TRBJ2-7. Per germline, CDR1 SQVTM and CDR2 ANQGSEA. CDR3 length: 16 amino acids. CDR3 coding DNA: TGCAGCGTTGTGCTGAATCTAGCGGAAGGGGCTGGCGAGCAGTACTCC. Translated: CSVVLNLAEGAGEQYS.

Comments on this clonotype: Likely a read error: the CDR3 ends without its conserved phenylalanine or tryptophan. The chain carries TRBV24-1 and TRBJ1-2, with 8 bases aligning to TRBD1. In germline, CDR1 is KGHDR, CDR2 SFDVKD. The CDR3 sequence is 12 residues long. The V and J ends lost 3 bases and 8 bases, in that order; junction bases with no gene match: 1. CDR3 sequence reads: CATSDPGGGYTC. In nucleotides, the CDR3 is TGTGCCACCAGTGATCCAGGGGGCGGCTACACCTGC.

The CDR3 region has the DNA TGTGCCAGCAGTTTAAGGGACAGGGATCGGCCCCAGCATTTT. Protein sequence: CASSLRDRDRPQHF. The chain uses TRBV12-3 or TRBV12-4 and TRBJ1-5; TRBD1 matches 9 bases. Trimming cost V 2 bases and J 9 bases; bases outside gene matches: 5. The length of the CDR3 is 14 residues.

In this sample, this clonotype turned up a few times. The chain uses TRBV7-2 and TRBJ1-2, with D hard to call. V was cut by 5 bases and J by 4 bases, with 14 bases left in between. The germline CDR1 and CDR2 sequences are SGHTA and FQGNSA. The CDR3 contains 14 residues. The CDR3 DNA reads TGTGCCAGCAGCCGGGAGGCAGAATCCTATGGCTACACCTTC. Translating gives CASSREAESYGYTF.

Concerning this clonotype itself: At one boundary the junction diverges from the germline segment, which might be a read error. The chain employs TRBV12-3 or TRBV12-4 and TRBJ2-3; no clear D. This CDR3 has 15 amino acids. CDR3 sequence (DNA): TGTGCCAGCAGCGTAGGCGGTTTAGGATCAGATGCGCAGTATTTT. This encodes CASSVGGLGSDAQYF.

As to this clonotype: This may arise from a read error, as a much more abundant clone is one base away. The gene calls are TRBV5-1 and TRBJ2-5; 9 bases match TRBD1. The last part of the DNA fits TRBJ2-7 better; the J call may be wrong. The CDR3 is made up of 15 amino acids. The germline CDR1 and CDR2 sequences are SGHRS and YFSETQ. Written as DNA, the CDR3 is TGCGCCAGCAGCTTCACAGGGGGCGAGGCTTACGAGCAGTACTTC. Translated, it gives CASSFTGGEAYEQYF.

The V and J genes are TRBV12-3 or TRBV12-4 and TRBJ1-6; TRBD1 agrees at 8 bases. Trimming cost V 6 bases and J 10 bases; bases outside gene matches: 11. The CDR3 consists of 15 residues. This CDR3 reads CASSIPTGAISPLHF. CDR3 nucleotides: TGTGCCAGCAGCATCCCGACAGGGGCAATCTCACCCCTCCACTTT.

This chain uses TRBV4-1 with TRBJ2-7; D unclear. Germline V gene data show CDR1 as MGHRA and CDR2 as YSYEKL. CDR3 length equals 15 residues. Deletions cut 1 base from V and 3 bases from J, with 13 bases between. CDR3 loop: CASSQVRADDYEQYF. The CDR3 bases are TGCGCCAGCAGCCAAGTCCGGGCAGATGACTACGAGCAGTACTTC.

This chain connects TRBV20-1 to TRBJ2-1, with D unclear. The length of the CDR3 is 13 residues. Germline V gene data show CDR1 as DFQATT and CDR2 as SNEGSKA (reference sequence). V was pared by 6 bases and J by 10 bases, with 19 bases between. CDR3 residues: CSASDPLGREQFF. CDR3 sequence (DNA): TGCAGTGCCTCTGACCCCCTTGGAAGGGAGCAGTTCTTC.

The CDR3 sequence is CASSLPVLNWGNEQFF. CDR3 nucleotide sequence: TGCGCCAGCAGCTTACCCGTCCTGAATTGGGGGAATGAGCAGTTCTTC. The chain employs TRBV5-1 and TRBJ2-1; D tentatively fits TRBD1 or TRBD2 (5 bases each). The germline gives CDR1 SGHRS, CDR2 YFSETQ. CDR3 length: 16 amino acids. V was shortened by 2 bases and J by 7 bases, with 19 bases between the two germline ends.

This clonotype has at least ten counts. The genes are TRBV11-2 and TRBJ2-5, with 10 positions matching TRBD1. Trimming took 5 bases from V and 3 from J; bases not matched to a gene: 6. CDR3 length equals 15 residues. The germline gives CDR1 SGHAT, CDR2 FQNNGV. CDR3 residues: CASSLPGTGEETQYF. The CDR3 DNA reads TGTGCCAGCAGCCTACCCGGGACAGGGGAAGAGACCCAGTACTTC.

The chain employs TRBV7-2 and TRBJ1-4; TRBD1 matches at 7 bases. The CDR3 contains 16 residues. Germline values: CDR1 SGHTA, CDR2 FQGNSA. V trimming: 2 bases; J trimming: 5 bases; junction bases outside the gene matches: 8. The CDR3 reads CASSLLGGRANEKLFF. CDR3 DNA: TGTGCCAGCAGCTTACTAGGGGGCAGGGCGAATGAAAAACTGTTTTTT.

The rearrangement joins TRBV5-1 to TRBJ2-2, with a tentative D call TRBD2 (6 bases). Germline-derived CDR1 and CDR2 are SGHRS and YFSETQ. V lost 1 base and J 3 bases, leaving 13 bases between the germline ends. CDR3 length equals 16 residues. DNA for the CDR3: TGCGCCAGCAGCTTGAACGGGGGTCAGGACACCGGGGAGCTGTTTTTT. It translates to CASSLNGGQDTGELFF.

V and J are TRBV20-1 and TRBJ1-6; no firm D call. The CDR3 is made up of 14 amino acids. The germline V gene encodes CDR1 DFQATT and CDR2 SNEGSKA (reference sequence). Trimming pared 2 bases from V and 7 bases from J, leaving 12 bases between. CDR3 DNA: TGCAGTGCTAGACCGGACGGTGGGAATTCACCCCTCCACTTT. It specifies CSARPDGGNSPLHF.

As for this clonotype: With a much larger clone just one base away, this may be a read error. The chain combines TRBV12-3 or TRBV12-4 with TRBJ1-5; 10 nucleotides line up with TRBD1. There are 15 residues in the CDR3. Unmatched junction bases numbered 8, after V lost 6 bases and J lost 6 bases. The CDR3 sequence is CASSPGQGTRQPQHF. CDR3 in DNA: TGTGCCAGCAGCCCGGGACAGGGGACGCGTCAGCCCCAGCATTTT.

With respect to this clonotype: A much bigger clone sits one base away, suggesting this may be a read error. The chain carries TRBV4-2 and TRBJ2-1; D is ambiguous. The CDR3 runs to 14 residues. Germline CDR1 reads LGHNA; CDR2 reads YNFKEQ. CDR3 protein: CTSSQTGPYNEQFF. Here the CDR3 DNA reads TGTACCAGCAGCCAAACCGGGCCTTACAATGAGCAGTTCTTC.

This clonotype showed up just a few times. The chain joins TRBV28 to TRBJ2-1; maybe TRBD1 (6 bases). The V gene lost 4 bases and the J gene lost 3 bases, with 13 bases spanning the gap. Germline loops: CDR1 MDHEN, CDR2 SYDVKM. CDR3 length equals 15 residues. The CDR3 protein is CASSSTGLNYNEQFF. CDR3 nucleotides: TGTGCCAGCAGTTCGACAGGACTTAACTACAATGAGCAGTTCTTC.

This clonotype has ten or more counts. The rearrangement links TRBV4-1 to TRBJ2-3; 11 nucleotides line up with TRBD2. The V and J ends lost 3 bases and 1 base, in that order; junction bases with no gene match: 0. The CDR3 has 15 residues. Germline values: CDR1 MGHRA, CDR2 YSYEKL. DNA for the CDR3: TGCGCCAGCAGCCAGACTAGCGGGGGCACAGATACGCAGTATTTT. It is translated as CASSQTSGGTDTQYF.

This clonotype was seen a few times. The chain couples TRBV20-1 to TRBJ1-1, with D perhaps matching TRBD1 (5 bases). The CDR3 has 12 residues. Germline V gene sequence: CDR1 DFQATT, CDR2 SNEGSKA (reference sequence). V was cut by 7 bases and J by 3 bases, with 12 bases left in between. CDR3 DNA: TGCAGTGGAATACTGGGGGACACTGAAGCTTTCTTT. Translating gives CSGILGDTEAFF.

J is TRBJ2-3 and V is TRBV10-3, with D possibly TRBD1 on 7 matching bases. The CDR3 totals 13 residues. From germline, CDR1 is ENHRY and CDR2 SYGVKD. V lost 9 bases to trimming and J lost 2 bases, with 12 bases between them. CDR3 DNA sequence: TGTGCCATTGCGGGACAGCTCACAGATACGCAGTATTTT. Its protein product is CAIAGQLTDTQYF.

The V gene is TRBV5-1, the J gene TRBJ2-1, with D perhaps assigned TRBD1 or TRBD2 (5 bases each). V dropped 5 bases and J dropped 8 bases, with 17 bases sitting between them. Germline loops: CDR1 SGHRS, CDR2 YFSETQ. This CDR3 spans 14 amino acids. The CDR3 region has the DNA TGCGCCAGCAGGTCCGGGACCGCCGGCGATGAGCAGTTCTTC. Translating gives CASRSGTAGDEQFF.

This clonotype was detected a few times. The V gene is TRBV20-1, the J gene TRBJ2-3; D may correspond to TRBD1 or TRBD2 (6 bases each). Trimming left V 8 bases short and J 4 bases short, with 19 bases between. Germline V gene data show CDR1 as DFQATT and CDR2 as SNEGSKA (reference sequence). The CDR3 sequence is 14 residues long. CDR3 region: CSSTLAGQADTQYF. The DNA of the CDR3 is TGCAGTTCAACTCTGGCGGGACAAGCAGATACGCAGTATTTT.